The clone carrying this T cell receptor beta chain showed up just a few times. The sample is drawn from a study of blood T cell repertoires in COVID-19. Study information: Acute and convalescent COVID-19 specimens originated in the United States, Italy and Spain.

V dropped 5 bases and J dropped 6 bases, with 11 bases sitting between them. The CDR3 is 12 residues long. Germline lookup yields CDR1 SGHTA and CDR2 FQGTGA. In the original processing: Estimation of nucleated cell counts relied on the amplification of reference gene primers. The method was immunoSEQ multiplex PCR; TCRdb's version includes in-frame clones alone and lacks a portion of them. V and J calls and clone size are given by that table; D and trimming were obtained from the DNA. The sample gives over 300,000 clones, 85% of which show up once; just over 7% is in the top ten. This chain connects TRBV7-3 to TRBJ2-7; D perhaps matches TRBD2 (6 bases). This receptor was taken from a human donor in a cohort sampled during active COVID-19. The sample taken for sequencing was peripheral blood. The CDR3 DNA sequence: TGTGCCAGCAGCCCCCGACTAGGCGAGCAGTACTTC. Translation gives CASSPRLGEQYF.